This TCR beta chain was profiled in a study of lymphopenia after photon versus proton radiotherapy. Sequencing used immunoSEQ multiplex PCR; TCRdb keeps in-frame clones, though not all of them. The table shows 43,000 or so clones, with over 75% occurring only once. Study-level findings and limits: Survival link was tested only in deceased patients; proton benefit remains a possibility. Photon-treated patients lost naive T cells and TCR diversity; proton-treated stayed stable. In patients who died, overall survival fell as post-nadir TCR diversity dropped more. After the lymphocyte nadir, photon-treated repertoires showed oligoclonal expansion, especially of CD8+ Temra cells.

Regarding this clone: Its matching antigen is unknown.

The CDR3 is made up of 12 amino acids. CDR1 and CDR2 (germline): SQVTM, ANQGSEA. Trimming left V 5 bases short and J 7 bases short, with 15 bases between. The sample here was peripheral blood, taken from a patient treated with photon-based radiotherapy. This clonotype was sampled from a man in his forties with gastric cancer. The J gene is TRBJ2-7, the V gene TRBV29-1; D possibly corresponds to TRBD2 (5 bases). The CDR3 DNA follows: TGCAGCGTTCCGGATGAAACGGGGGAGCAGTACTTC. Protein: CSVPDETGEQYF.